This passage covers 18 T cell receptor beta chains from one sample sequenced in a study of cytomegalovirus exposure and HLA in healthy donors. The PCR ran on 60 Vbeta and 13 Jbeta primers. Produced via immunoSEQ multiplex PCR; TCRdb's table is partial and in-frame only. The repertoire holds over 110,000 clones, with about 84% as singletons. What was sequenced was PBMCs. All receptors come from a woman in her thirties or forties in good health and CMV-seropositive.

The table lists this clone with a few counts. The same CDR3 is also encoded by other DNA sequences in this sample. V usage is TRBV2 and J usage is TRBJ1-1, with 8 bases fitting TRBD1. The CDR3 spans 14 residues. In germline, CDR1 is SNHLY, CDR2 FYNNEI. V lost 5 bases and J lost 1; bases outside the gene matches: 3. Written as DNA, the CDR3 is TGTGCCAGCAGTTTCGACAGGGGGAACACTGAAGCTTTCTTT. This translates into CASSFDRGNTEAFF. Combining the CDR3 with reference TRBV2 and TRBJ1-1 gives the whole variable domain EPEVTQTPSHQVTQMGQEVILRCVPISNHLYFYWYRQILGQKVEFLVSFYNNEISEKSEIFDDQFSVERPDGSNFTLKIRSTKLEDSAMYFCASSFDRGNTEAFFGQGTRLTVV.

This clone was recorded a few times. The chain links TRBV28 to TRBJ2-2; D is perhaps TRBD1 (6 bases). CDR3 length: 16 residues. Germline V CDR1 and CDR2: MDHEN, SYDVKM. V was pared by 5 bases and J by 2 bases, with 15 bases between. The CDR3 nucleotides are TGTGCCAGCAGTATACTGTCAGGGGCCAACACCGGGGAGCTGTTTTTT. Translated: CASSILSGANTGELFF. The full variable domain, rest sourced from reference TRBV28 and TRBJ2-2, is DVKVTQSSRYLVKRTGEKVFLECVQDMDHENMFWYRQDPGLGLRLIYFSYDVKMKEKGDIPEGYSVSREKKERFSLILESASTNQTSMYLCASSILSGANTGELFFGEGSRLTVL.

This chain connects TRBV7-9 to TRBJ2-3; D unresolved. Between the trimmed V and J ends, which lost 7 bases and 6 bases, there was a span of 14 bases. There are 13 residues in the CDR3. The germline CDR1 and CDR2 sequences are SEHNR and FQNEAQ (reference sequence). This CDR3 is CASNNAASDTQYF. The CDR3 DNA is TGTGCCAGCAACAACGCGGCGAGCGATACGCAGTATTTT.

The chain has TRBV28 and TRBJ2-7, with 7 nucleotides matching TRBD2. The germline V gene encodes CDR1 MDHEN and CDR2 SYDVKM. V was pared by 5 bases and J by 7 bases, with 11 bases of the junction left unmatched. This CDR3 region has 14 residues. The CDR3 here is CASSPRGGDREQYF. CDR3 nucleotide sequence: TGTGCCAGCAGTCCAAGGGGAGGGGATCGTGAGCAGTACTTC.

V is TRBV5-1 and J is TRBJ2-5, with D perhaps matching TRBD1 (5 bases). The CDR3 runs to 14 residues. Germline V gene data show CDR1 as SGHRS and CDR2 as YFSETQ. Trimming shortened V by 2 bases and J by 3 bases, and 11 bases separated the two germline ends. The DNA for the CDR3 is TGCGCCAGCAGCTTAGGGGTCGGAGAAGAGACCCAGTACTTC. It codes for CASSLGVGEETQYF.

The DNA for the CDR3 is TGTGCCAGCAGCTTAGCGATGCGTTACAATGAGCAGTTCTTC. Amino acid sequence: CASSLAMRYNEQFF. The rearrangement links TRBV7-9 to TRBJ2-1; no clear D. Trimming removed 0 bases from V and 4 bases from J, with 7 bases in between. The CDR3 is 14 residues long. The germline V gene encodes CDR1 SEHNR and CDR2 FQNEAQ (reference sequence). Based on the CDR3 plus reference TRBV7-9 and TRBJ2-1, the full variable domain is DTGVSQNPRHKITKRGQNVTFRCDPISEHNRLYWYRQTLGQGPEFLTYFQNEAQLEKSRLLSDRFSAERPKGSFSTLEIQRTEQGDSAMYLCASSLAMRYNEQFFGPGTRLTVL.

The CDR3 loop is CASSLAQGREAFF. For the CDR3, the DNA is TGCGCCAGCAGCTTGGCGCAGGGAAGAGAAGCTTTCTTT. The chain couples TRBV5-1 to TRBJ1-1, with D possibly being TRBD1 (5 bases). The germline CDR1 and CDR2 sequences are SGHRS and YFSETQ. This CDR3 has 13 amino acids. V was pared by 0 bases and J by 8 bases, with 11 bases between.

V gene TRBV19 combines with J gene TRBJ2-1; 10 nucleotides align to TRBD2. CDR3 size: 15 residues. Trimming at V came to 6 bases and at J to 6 bases, leaving 8 bases not matched to a gene. Germline loops: CDR1 LNHDA, CDR2 SQIVND (reference sequence). The CDR3 DNA reads as TGTGCCAGTAGCAAACTAGCGGGAATCTCCAATGAGCAGTTCTTC. Protein product: CASSKLAGISNEQFF.

CDR3 sequence reads: CASSVGRGSVAFSTDTQYF. The CDR3 DNA reads TGTGCCAGCAGTGTGGGCAGGGGGTCCGTAGCATTTAGCACAGATACGCAGTATTTT. This sequence joins TRBV6-4 and TRBJ2-3, with 7 nucleotides matching TRBD1. The CDR3 is made up of 19 amino acids. The V and J ends lost 4 bases and 0 bases, in that order; junction bases with no gene match: 16. Per germline, CDR1 MRHNA and CDR2 SNTAGT.

J is TRBJ1-4 and V is TRBV6-6; D remains unclear. This CDR3 is built from 16 residues. The germline CDR1 and CDR2 sequences are MNHNY and SVGAGI (reference sequence). Trimming removed 0 bases at V and 0 bases at J, with 8 bases between. CDR3 in DNA: TGTGCCAGCAGTTACTCGGTCGGTGCAACTAATGAAAAACTGTTTTTT. Amino acid sequence: CASSYSVGATNEKLFF.

The rearrangement links TRBV4-1 to TRBJ2-1; 10 bases line up with TRBD2. Germline trimming cut 5 bases from V and 4 bases from J; bases unmatched to any gene: 5. Germline CDR1 is MGHRA and CDR2 is YSYEKL. This CDR3 comprises 15 residues. The CDR3 DNA sequence: TGCGCCAGCAGCGGACTAGCGGAGCGTTACAATGAGCAGTTCTTC. Translated: CASSGLAERYNEQFF.

V usage is TRBV4-1 and J usage is TRBJ2-4; 8 bases agree with TRBD2. The germline V gene has CDR1 MGHRA and CDR2 YSYEKL. Trimming cost V 0 bases and J 9 bases; bases outside gene matches: 7. The CDR3 runs to 15 residues. In nucleotides, the CDR3 is TGCGCCAGCAGCCAAGATTCCGGGAGGGGGGTCATTCAGTACTTC. It is translated as CASSQDSGRGVIQYF.

This sequence joins TRBV28 and TRBJ2-7; D unclear. Trimming left V 6 bases short and J 0 bases short, with 9 bases between. The CDR3 is made up of 13 amino acids. Germline V gene lookup returns CDR1 MDHEN and CDR2 SYDVKM. Here the CDR3 reads CASRSPLSYEQYF. The CDR3 bases are TGTGCCAGCAGATCCCCCCTCTCCTACGAGCAGTACTTC.

This clone was recorded a few times. This chain joins TRBV28 and TRBJ2-7; a weak D match, TRBD1 (6 bases). CDR1 is MDHEN and CDR2 is SYDVKM in the germline V gene. The CDR3 has 13 amino acids. Trimming took off 7 bases at V and 1 base at J, with 11 bases between the two ends. CDR3 region: CASNRVMSYEQYF. The CDR3 DNA follows: TGTGCCAGCAACAGGGTCATGTCCTACGAGCAGTACTTC.

The chain combines TRBV10-1 with TRBJ2-7; 11 bases align to TRBD2. The germline V gene encodes CDR1 WNHNN and CDR2 SYGVQD (reference sequence). Trimming at V came to 6 bases and at J to 1 base, leaving 5 bases not matched to a gene. This CDR3 region has 15 residues. The chain's CDR3 is CASRPGTSGSYEQYF. In nucleotides, the CDR3 is TGCGCCAGCAGGCCCGGGACTAGCGGATCCTACGAGCAGTACTTC.

The chain couples TRBV5-1 to TRBJ2-1; D might be TRBD1 (5 bases). V was cut by 0 bases and J by 7 bases, with 14 bases left in between. The V gene's germline CDR1 is SGHRS and CDR2 YFSETQ. This CDR3 has 15 residues. The CDR3 bases are TGCGCCAGCAGCTTGGGGACACAGAAAGGGAATGAGCAGTTCTTC. This translates into CASSLGTQKGNEQFF.

The chain carries TRBV7-2 and TRBJ2-7; possibly TRBD2 for D (7 bases). The V end was cut by 2 bases, the J end by 5 bases, with 10 bases between. The germline V gene encodes CDR1 SGHTA and CDR2 FQGNSA. The CDR3 loop spans 13 amino acids. The CDR3 DNA is TGTGCCAGCAGCTTAAGGGGGGGGGACGAGCAGTACTTC. The encoded protein is CASSLRGGDEQYF.

This clone was recorded a few times. The chain carries TRBV15 and TRBJ2-2; tentative D call: TRBD1 (5 bases). Germline values: CDR1 LNHNV, CDR2 YYDKDF (reference sequence). V lost 5 bases to trimming and J lost 0 bases, with 13 bases between them. The CDR3 is made up of 16 amino acids. The CDR3 coding sequence is TGTGCCACCAGCCGCCCCGACAGAGCGAACACCGGGGAGCTGTTTTTT. This encodes CATSRPDRANTGELFF.